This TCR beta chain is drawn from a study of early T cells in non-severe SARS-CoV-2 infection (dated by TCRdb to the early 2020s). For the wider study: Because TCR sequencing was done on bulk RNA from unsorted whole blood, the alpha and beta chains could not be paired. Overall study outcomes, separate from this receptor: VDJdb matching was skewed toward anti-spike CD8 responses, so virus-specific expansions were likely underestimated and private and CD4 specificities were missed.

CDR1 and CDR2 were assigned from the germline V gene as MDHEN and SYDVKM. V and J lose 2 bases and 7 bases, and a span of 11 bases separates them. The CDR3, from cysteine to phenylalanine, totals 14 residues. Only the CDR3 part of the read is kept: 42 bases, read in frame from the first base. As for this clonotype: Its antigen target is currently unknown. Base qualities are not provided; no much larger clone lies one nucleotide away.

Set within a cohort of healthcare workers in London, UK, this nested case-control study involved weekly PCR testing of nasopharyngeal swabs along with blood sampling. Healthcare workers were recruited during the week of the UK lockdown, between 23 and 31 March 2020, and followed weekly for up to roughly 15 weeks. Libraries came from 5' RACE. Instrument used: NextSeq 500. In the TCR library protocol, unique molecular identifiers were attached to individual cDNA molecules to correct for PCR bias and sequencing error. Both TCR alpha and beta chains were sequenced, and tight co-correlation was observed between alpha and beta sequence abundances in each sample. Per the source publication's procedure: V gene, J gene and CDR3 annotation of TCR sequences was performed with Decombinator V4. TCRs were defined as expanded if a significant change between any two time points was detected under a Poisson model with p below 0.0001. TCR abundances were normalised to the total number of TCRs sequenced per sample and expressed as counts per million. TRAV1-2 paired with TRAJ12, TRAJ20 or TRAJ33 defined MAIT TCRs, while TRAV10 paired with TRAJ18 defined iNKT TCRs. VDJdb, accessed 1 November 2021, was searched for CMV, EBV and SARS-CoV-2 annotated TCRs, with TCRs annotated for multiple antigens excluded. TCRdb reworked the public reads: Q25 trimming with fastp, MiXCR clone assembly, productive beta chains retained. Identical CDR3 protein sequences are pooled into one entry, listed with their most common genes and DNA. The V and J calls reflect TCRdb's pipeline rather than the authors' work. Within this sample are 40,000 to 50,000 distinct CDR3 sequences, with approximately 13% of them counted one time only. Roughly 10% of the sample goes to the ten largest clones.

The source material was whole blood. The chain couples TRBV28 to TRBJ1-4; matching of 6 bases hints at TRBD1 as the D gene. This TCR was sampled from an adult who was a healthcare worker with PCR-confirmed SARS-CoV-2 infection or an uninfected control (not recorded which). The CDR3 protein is CASSLVQGGEKLFF. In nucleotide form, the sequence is TGTGCCAGCAGTTTAGTACAGGGTGGTGAAAAACTGTTTTTT.